A single T cell receptor (beta chain) is shown here with its context. Its antigen is undetermined. This sample was included in a study of a mutant IDH1 vaccine in newly diagnosed glioma. Study-wide background: Patients under treatment included around 60% males and 37.5% females and had a mean age of approximately 40 years. Pretreatment consisted of radiotherapy, temozolomide, or both, with most receiving both.

Some clones are missing from TCRdb's copy, which holds only in-frame ones; the method was immunoSEQ multiplex PCR. The sample has tens of thousands of clones, 83% seen once. Study observations and caveats: The study observed vaccine-induced immune responses in 90% to 95% of patients.

Time point indicated: baseline, week 1 (first vaccination visit). Stated treatment: pre-vaccination baseline after standard-of-care therapy. Astrocytomas found in donors were new, WHO grade 3 or 4, IDH1-mutant and ATRX-lost. The TCR was taken from a woman between 50 and 59 years old with glioma. This material consisted of PBMCs, taken from a glioma patient treated with radiotherapy, temozolomide or both.

Here the CDR3 reads CASSVRGGAYEQYF. Here the CDR3 DNA reads TGTGCCAGCAGTGTAAGGGGCGGAGCCTACGAGCAGTACTTC. The chain combines TRBV14 with TRBJ2-7, with a possible D match to TRBD1 (5 bases). The CDR3 is 14 amino acids. Trimming took off 6 bases at V and 2 bases at J, with 14 bases between the two ends. Germline loops: CDR1 SGHDN, CDR2 FVKESK.